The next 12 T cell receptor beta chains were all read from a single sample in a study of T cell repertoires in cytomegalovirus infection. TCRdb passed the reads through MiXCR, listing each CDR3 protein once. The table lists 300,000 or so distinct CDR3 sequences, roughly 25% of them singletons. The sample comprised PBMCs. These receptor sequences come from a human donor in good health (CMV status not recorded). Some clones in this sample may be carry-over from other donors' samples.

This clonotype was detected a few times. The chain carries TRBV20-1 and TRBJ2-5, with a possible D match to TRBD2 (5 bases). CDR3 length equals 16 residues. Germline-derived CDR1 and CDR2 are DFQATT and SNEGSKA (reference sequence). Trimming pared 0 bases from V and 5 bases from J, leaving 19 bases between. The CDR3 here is CSARDERWGSVETQYF. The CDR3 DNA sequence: TGCAGTGCTAGAGACGAGCGGTGGGGTTCAGTTGAGACCCAGTACTTC.

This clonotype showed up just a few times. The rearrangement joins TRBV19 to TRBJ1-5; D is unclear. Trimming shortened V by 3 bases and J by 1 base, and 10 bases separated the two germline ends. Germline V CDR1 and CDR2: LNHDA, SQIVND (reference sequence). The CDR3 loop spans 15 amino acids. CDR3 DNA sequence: TGTGCCAGTAGTATCCCGGGCCTGAGCAATCAGCCCCAGCATTTT. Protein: CASSIPGLSNQPQHF.

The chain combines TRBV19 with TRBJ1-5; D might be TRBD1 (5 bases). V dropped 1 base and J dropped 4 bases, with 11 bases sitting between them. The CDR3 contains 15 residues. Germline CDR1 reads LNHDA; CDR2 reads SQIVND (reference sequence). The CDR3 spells CASSIGPGLNQPQHF. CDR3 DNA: TGTGCCAGTAGTATAGGCCCAGGGCTAAATCAGCCCCAGCATTTT.

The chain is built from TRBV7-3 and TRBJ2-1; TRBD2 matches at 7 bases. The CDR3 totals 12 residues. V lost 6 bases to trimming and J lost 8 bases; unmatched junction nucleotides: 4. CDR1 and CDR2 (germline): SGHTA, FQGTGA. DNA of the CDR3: TGTGCCAGCAGTCACGGGGGGTATGAGCAGTTCTTC. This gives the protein CASSHGGYEQFF.

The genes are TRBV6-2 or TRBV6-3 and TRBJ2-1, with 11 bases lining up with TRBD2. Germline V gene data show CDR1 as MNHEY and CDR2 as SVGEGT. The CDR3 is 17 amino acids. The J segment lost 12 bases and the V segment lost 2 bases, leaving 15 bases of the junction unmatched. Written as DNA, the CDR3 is TGTGCCAGCAGTTACAGGACTAGCGGGCCGGGGGGACGTGGGCAGTTCTTC. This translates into CASSYRTSGPGGRGQFF.

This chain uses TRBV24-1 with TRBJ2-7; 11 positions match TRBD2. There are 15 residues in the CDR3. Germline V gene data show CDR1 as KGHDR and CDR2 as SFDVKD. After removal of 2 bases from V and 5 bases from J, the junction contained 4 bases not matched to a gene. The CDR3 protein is CATSDYTSGSNEQYF. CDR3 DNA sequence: TGTGCCACCAGTGATTATACTAGCGGGAGTAACGAGCAGTACTTC.

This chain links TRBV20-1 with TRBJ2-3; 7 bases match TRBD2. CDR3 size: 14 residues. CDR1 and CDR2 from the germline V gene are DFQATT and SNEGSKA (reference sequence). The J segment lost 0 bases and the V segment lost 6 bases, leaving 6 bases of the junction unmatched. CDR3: CSATGTTSTDTQYF. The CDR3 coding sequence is TGCAGTGCGACCGGGACTACGAGCACAGATACGCAGTATTTT.

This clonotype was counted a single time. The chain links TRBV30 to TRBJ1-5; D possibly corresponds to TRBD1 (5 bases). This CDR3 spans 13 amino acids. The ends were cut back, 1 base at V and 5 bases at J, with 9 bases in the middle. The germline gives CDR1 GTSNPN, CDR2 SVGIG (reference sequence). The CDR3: CAWSGGEHQPQHF. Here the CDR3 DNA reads TGTGCCTGGAGTGGGGGCGAACATCAGCCCCAGCATTTT.

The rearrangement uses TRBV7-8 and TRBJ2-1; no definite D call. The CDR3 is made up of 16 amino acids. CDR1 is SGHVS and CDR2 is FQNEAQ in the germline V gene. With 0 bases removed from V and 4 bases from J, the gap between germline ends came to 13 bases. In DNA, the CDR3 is TGTGCCAGCAGCTTAGCCGGCCAGGCAGTATACAATGAGCAGTTCTTC. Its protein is CASSLAGQAVYNEQFF.

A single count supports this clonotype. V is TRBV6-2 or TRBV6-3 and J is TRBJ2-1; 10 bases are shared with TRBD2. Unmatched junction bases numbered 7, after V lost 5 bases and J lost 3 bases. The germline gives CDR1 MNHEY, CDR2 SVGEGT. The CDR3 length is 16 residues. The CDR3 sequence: CASSTVAGGHYNEQFF. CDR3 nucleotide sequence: TGTGCCAGCAGTACCGTAGCGGGGGGCCACTACAATGAGCAGTTCTTC.

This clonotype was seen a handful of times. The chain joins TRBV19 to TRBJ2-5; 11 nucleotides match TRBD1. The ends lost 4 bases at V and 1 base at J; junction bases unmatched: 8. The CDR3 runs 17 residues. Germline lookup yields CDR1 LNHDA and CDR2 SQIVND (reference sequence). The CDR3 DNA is TGTGCCAGTAGTAACCGCCGGACAGGGGGCGGCCAAGAGACCCAGTACTTC. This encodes CASSNRRTGGGQETQYF.

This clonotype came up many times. CDR3 amino acids: CASREGTSTDTQYF. CDR3 DNA: TGTGCCAGCAGGGAGGGGACTAGCACAGATACGCAGTATTTT. The chain links TRBV28 to TRBJ2-3; TRBD2 might be the D (6 bases). Germline CDR1 and CDR2: MDHEN and SYDVKM. The CDR3 spans 14 residues. Trimming left V 6 bases short and J 0 bases short, with 10 bases between.